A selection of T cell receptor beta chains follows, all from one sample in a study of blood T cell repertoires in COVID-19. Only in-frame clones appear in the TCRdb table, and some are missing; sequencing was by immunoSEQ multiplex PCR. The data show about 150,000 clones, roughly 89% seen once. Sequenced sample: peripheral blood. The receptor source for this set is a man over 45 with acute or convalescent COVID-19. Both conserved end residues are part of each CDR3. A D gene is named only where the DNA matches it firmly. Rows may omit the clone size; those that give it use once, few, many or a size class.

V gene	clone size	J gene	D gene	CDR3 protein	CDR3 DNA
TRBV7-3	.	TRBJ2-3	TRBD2	CASSSVRGATDTQYF	TGTGCCAGCAGCTCGGTGCGGGGGGCCACAGATACGCAGTATTTT
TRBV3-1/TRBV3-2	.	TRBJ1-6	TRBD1	CASSPGTGNNSPLHF	TGTGCCAGCAGCCCCGGGACAGGGAATAATTCACCCCTCCACTTT
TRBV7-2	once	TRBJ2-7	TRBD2	CASSLERDREQYF	TGTGCCAGCAGCTTGGAGCGGGACCGAGAGCAGTACTTC
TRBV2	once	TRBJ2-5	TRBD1	CASSWDRAVQETQYF	TGTGCCAGCAGTTGGGACAGGGCCGTCCAAGAGACCCAGTACTTC
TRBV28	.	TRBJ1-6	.	CASSSLGRNSPLHF	TGTGCCAGCAGTAGCCTTGGTCGGAATTCACCCCTCCACTTT
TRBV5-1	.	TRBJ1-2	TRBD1	CASSPGQNYGYTF	TGCGCCAGCAGCCCGGGACAGAACTATGGCTACACCTTC
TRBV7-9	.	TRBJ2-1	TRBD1	CASSSPGQSYNEQFF	TGTGCCAGCAGCTCCCCGGGACAGAGTTACAATGAGCAGTTCTTC
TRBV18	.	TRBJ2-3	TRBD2	CASSPTLTSGRTTDTQYF	TGTGCCAGCTCACCAACCTTGACTAGCGGGAGGACCACAGATACGCAGTATTTT
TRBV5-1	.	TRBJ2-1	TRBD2	CASSYGTSGRDEQFF	TGCGCCAGCAGCTACGGGACTAGCGGTCGGGATGAGCAGTTCTTC
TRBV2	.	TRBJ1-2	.	CASRETGYPNYGYTF	TGTGCCAGCAGGGAAACAGGGTACCCTAACTATGGCTACACCTTC
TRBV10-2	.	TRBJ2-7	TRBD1	CASLSRDRVHEQYF	TGCGCCAGCCTGTCCCGGGACAGGGTCCACGAGCAGTACTTC
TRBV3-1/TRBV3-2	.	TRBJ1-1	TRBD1	CAQNGGQGRTEAFF	TGTGCCCAAAACGGGGGACAGGGGCGAACTGAAGCTTTCTTT
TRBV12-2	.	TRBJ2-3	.	CASRTGTSGRLWTDTQYF	TGTGCAAGTCGAACCGGGACTAGCGGGAGGTTATGGACAGATACGCAGTATTTT
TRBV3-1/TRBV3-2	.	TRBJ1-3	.	CASSQRREGSSGNTIYF	TGTGCCAGCAGCCAGCGTCGGGAGGGGTCCTCTGGAAACACCATATATTTT
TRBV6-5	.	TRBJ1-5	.	CASSYSGGNQPQHF	TGTGCCAGCAGTTACTCCGGAGGGAATCAGCCCCAGCATTTT
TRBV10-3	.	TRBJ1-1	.	CAISDEYVDTEAFF	TGTGCCATCAGTGACGAGTATGTCGACACTGAAGCTTTCTTT
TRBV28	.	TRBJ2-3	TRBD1	CASSLWGQGLVIKDTQYF	TGTGCCAGCAGTCTTTGGGGACAGGGATTGGTTATTAAAGATACGCAGTATTTT
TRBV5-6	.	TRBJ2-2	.	CASSSVLANRELFF	TGTGCCAGCAGCTCCGTATTGGCAAACCGGGAGCTGTTTTTT
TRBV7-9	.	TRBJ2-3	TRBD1	CASSLGGDRGRDTQYF	TGTGCCAGCAGCTTGGGAGGGGACAGGGGCCGAGATACGCAGTATTTT
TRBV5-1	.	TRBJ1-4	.	CASSSSHDRTEKLFF	TGCGCCAGCAGCTCCTCCCACGACAGGACGGAAAAACTGTTTTTT
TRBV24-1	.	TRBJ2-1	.	CATSDFADGEQFF	TGTGCCACCAGTGATTTTGCGGATGGTGAGCAGTTCTTC
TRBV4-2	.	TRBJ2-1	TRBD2	CASSLGLAGYNEQFF	TGTGCCAGCAGCCTGGGACTAGCGGGATACAATGAGCAGTTCTTC
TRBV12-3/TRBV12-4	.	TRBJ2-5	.	CASSLRLETQYF	TGTGCCAGCAGTTTACGGTTAGAGACCCAGTACTTC
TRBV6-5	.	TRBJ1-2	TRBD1	CASSTGTGDYGYTF	TGTGCCAGCAGCACCGGGACAGGCGACTATGGCTACACCTTC
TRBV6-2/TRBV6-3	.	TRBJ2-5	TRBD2	CASSLRTSGETQYF	TGTGCCAGCAGCCTTCGGACTAGCGGGGAGACCCAGTACTTC
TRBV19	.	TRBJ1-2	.	CASMEVGNGYGYTF	TGTGCCAGTATGGAGGTGGGTAACGGCTATGGCTACACCTTT
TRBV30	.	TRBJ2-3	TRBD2	CAWSLGGGGTDTQYF	TGTGCCTGGAGTTTGGGCGGGGGTGGCACAGATACGCAGTATTTT
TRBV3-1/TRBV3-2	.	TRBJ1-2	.	CASSQASNYGYTF	TGTGCCAGCAGCCAAGCATCAAACTATGGCTACACCTTC
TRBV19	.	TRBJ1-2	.	CASSIPGNYGYTF	TGTGCCAGTAGTATACCAGGGAACTATGGCTACACCTTC
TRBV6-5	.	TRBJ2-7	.	CATTSGLTYEQYF	TGTGCCACCACGTCGGGACTTACCTACGAGCAGTACTTC
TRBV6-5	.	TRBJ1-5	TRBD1	CASRTGVQGQPQHF	TGTGCCAGCAGAACAGGGGTTCAGGGTCAGCCCCAGCATTTT
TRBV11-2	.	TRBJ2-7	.	CASSLARGSYEQYF	TGTGCCAGCAGCTTAGCTCGGGGCTCCTACGAGCAGTACTTC
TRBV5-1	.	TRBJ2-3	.	CASSPAGEADTQYF	TGCGCCAGCAGCCCAGCCGGGGAAGCGGATACGCAGTATTTT
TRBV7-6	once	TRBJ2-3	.	CASSRWTGESDTQYF	TGTGCCAGCAGTCGATGGACGGGAGAATCAGATACGCAGTATTTT
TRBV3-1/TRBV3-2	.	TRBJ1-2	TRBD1	CASSPDRAYGYTF	TGTGCCAGCAGCCCGGACAGGGCTTATGGCTACACCTTC
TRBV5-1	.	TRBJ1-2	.	CASRPGDSNNYGYTF	TGCGCCAGCAGGCCCGGGGATTCTAATAACTATGGCTACACCTTC
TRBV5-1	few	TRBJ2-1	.	CASSSGHNEQFF	TGCGCCAGCAGCAGCGGACACAATGAGCAGTTCTTC
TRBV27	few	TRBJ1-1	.	CASSSGAGVATEAFF	TGTGCCAGCAGTTCCGGGGCAGGGGTTGCCACTGAAGCTTTCTTT
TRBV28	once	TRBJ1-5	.	CASSINGAPRSPQHF	TGTGCCAGCAGTATTAATGGGGCACCCAGATCCCCCCAGCATTTT
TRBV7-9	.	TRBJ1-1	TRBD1	CASSFQGAFTEAFF	TGTGCCAGCAGCTTTCAGGGGGCTTTCACTGAAGCTTTCTTT
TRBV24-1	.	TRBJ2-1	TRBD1	CATSDPGQESIHEQFF	TGTGCCACCAGTGATCCTGGACAGGAATCGATCCATGAGCAGTTCTTC
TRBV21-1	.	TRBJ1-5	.	CASSKGQDDQPQHF	TGTGCCAGCAGCAAAGGACAGGACGATCAGCCCCAGCATTTT
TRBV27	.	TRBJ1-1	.	CASSLSSGHNTEAFF	TGTGCCAGCAGTTTATCGTCCGGACACAACACTGAAGCTTTCTTT
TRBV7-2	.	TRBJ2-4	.	CASSLVAFGSENIQYF	TGTGCCAGCAGCTTAGTCGCGTTCGGGTCTGAAAACATTCAGTACTTC
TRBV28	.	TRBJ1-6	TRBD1	CASSSGQSSPLHF	TGTGCCAGCAGTTCGGGACAGAGTTCACCCCTCCACTTT
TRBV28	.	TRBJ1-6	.	CASSLSVPGHLRF	TGTGCCAGCAGTTTAAGCGTTCCAGGACACCTGCGCTTT
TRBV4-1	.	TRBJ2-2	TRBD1	CASSQRWDREPGELFF	TGCGCCAGCAGCCAACGTTGGGACAGGGAGCCCGGGGAGCTGTTTTTT
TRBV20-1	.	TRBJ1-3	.	CSAIEASLGNTIYF	TGCAGTGCTATTGAGGCCTCCCTCGGAAACACCATATATTTT
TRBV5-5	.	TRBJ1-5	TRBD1	CASSKDRVGSNQPQHF	TGTGCCAGCAGCAAAGACAGGGTGGGGAGCAATCAGCCCCAGCATTTT
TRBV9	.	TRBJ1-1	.	CASSVRSETAEAFF	TGTGCCAGCAGCGTCAGGTCTGAAACAGCTGAAGCTTTCTTT
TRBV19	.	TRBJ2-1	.	CASSRRNEQFF	TGTGCCAGTAGTAGGAGGAATGAGCAGTTCTTC
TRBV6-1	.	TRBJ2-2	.	CASSEAPGYTGELFF	TGTGCCAGCAGTGAAGCCCCAGGGTACACCGGGGAGCTGTTTTTT
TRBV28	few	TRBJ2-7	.	CASSLSGGTSSEQYF	TGTGCCAGCAGTTTATCAGGTGGGACTTCCTCGGAGCAGTACTTC
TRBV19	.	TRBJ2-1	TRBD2	CASSMVAGDVPFF	TGTGCCAGTAGTATGGTAGCGGGAGATGTCCCGTTCTTC
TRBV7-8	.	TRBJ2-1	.	CASLKVGQSNNEQFF	TGTGCCAGCCTGAAAGTGGGGCAGTCAAACAATGAGCAGTTCTTC
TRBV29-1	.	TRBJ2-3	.	CSISTGYTDTQYF	TGCAGCATTAGCACGGGGTACACAGATACGCAGTATTTT